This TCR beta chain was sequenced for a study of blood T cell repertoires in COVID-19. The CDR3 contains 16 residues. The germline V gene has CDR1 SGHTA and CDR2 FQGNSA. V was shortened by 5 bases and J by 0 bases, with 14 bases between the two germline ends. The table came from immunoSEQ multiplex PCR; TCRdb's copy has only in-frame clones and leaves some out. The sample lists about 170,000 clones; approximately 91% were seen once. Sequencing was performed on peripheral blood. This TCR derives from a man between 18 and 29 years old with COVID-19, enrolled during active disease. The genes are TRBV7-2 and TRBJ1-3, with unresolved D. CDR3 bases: TGTGCCAGCAGCCAAGAACCGCCGAGCTCTGGAAACACCATATATTTT. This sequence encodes CASSQEPPSSGNTIYF.